This T cell receptor beta chain emerged from a study of spatial heterogeneity in lung cancer. Study-level points and caveats: Resection blood, more than follow-up blood, showed ubiquitous expanded tumor TCRs.

The ends lost 4 bases at V and 4 bases at J; junction bases unmatched: 10. This CDR3 region has 16 residues. The germline V gene encodes CDR1 SGHRS and CDR2 YFSETQ. Documented time point: sample taken at primary tumor resection. Unsorted whole RNA samples from tumor, nontumor lung or frozen PBMC were sequenced. This clonotype was detected only a few times. Its antigen remains unknown. TCR cDNA molecules each carried a unique molecular identifier. TCRdb reprocessed the 5' RACE reads via MiXCR and lists one record per CDR3 protein. The sample records 90,000 or so distinct CDR3 sequences, 7.5% to 10% being singletons.

This receptor was identified in a male donor with early-stage non-small cell lung cancer. The sample here was PBMCs, taken at surgery. The V gene is TRBV5-1, the J gene TRBJ2-3; 9 nucleotides match TRBD1. The CDR3 region is CASSASGTGWSDTQYF. As DNA, the CDR3 is TGCGCCAGCAGCGCCTCCGGGACAGGGTGGTCAGATACGCAGTATTTT.